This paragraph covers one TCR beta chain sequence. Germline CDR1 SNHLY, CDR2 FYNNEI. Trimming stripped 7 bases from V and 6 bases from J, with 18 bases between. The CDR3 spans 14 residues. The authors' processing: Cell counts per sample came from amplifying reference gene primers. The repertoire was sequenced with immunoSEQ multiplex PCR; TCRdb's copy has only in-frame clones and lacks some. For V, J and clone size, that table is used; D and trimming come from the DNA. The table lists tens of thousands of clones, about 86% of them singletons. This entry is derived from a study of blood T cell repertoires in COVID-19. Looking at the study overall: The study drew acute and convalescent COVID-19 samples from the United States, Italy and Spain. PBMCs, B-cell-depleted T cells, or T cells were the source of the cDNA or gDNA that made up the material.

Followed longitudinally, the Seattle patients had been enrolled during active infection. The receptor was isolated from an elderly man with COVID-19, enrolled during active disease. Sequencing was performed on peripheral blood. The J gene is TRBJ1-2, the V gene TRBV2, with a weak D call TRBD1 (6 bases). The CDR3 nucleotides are TGTGCCAGCACCCCATGGACAGCCGGTGATGGCTACACCTTC. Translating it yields CASTPWTAGDGYTF.